This TCR beta chain was sequenced in a study of shared clonotypes between healthy human individuals. Study results and caveats: Clonotype sharing across four donors was observed for roughly 5% of naive CD4 clonotypes. Sampling included only blood; tissue repertoires likely differ.

Using immunoSEQ multiplex PCR, the repertoire was profiled, and TCRdb retains in-frame clones only, with some absent. The sample contains about 680,000 clones, 92% of which appear only once. This CDR3 comprises 18 residues. The germline V gene encodes CDR1 SEHNR and CDR2 FQNEAQ (reference sequence). Trimming stripped 3 bases from V and 1 base from J, with 20 bases between. Naive CD8 cells were CD45RO-negative, positively selected for CCR7, excluding terminally differentiated effector memory CD45RA+ cells. Caucasian adults residing in Nashville, Tennessee made up all the donors. A word on this clone: Its specificity is not known.

Sequencing was carried out using naive CD8+ T cells sorted from blood. This clonotype was sampled from a man younger than 45 in good health. The chain uses TRBV7-9 and TRBJ2-3; no firm D call. Here the CDR3 DNA reads TGTGCCAGCAGCTTCTTTGTACGACAAAGCATACGCACAGATACGCAGTATTTT. As protein: CASSFFVRQSIRTDTQYF.